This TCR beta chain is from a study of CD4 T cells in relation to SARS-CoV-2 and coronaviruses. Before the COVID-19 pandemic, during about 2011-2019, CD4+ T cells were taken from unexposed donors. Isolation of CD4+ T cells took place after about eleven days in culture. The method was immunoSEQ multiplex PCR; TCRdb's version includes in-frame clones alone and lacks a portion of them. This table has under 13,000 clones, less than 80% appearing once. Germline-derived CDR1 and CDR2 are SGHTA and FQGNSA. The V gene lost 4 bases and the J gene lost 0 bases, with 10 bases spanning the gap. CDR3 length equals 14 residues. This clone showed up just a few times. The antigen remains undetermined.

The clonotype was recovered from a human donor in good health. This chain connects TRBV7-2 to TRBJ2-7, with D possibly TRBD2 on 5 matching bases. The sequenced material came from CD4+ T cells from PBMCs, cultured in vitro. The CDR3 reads CASSSTGSSYEQYF. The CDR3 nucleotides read TGTGCCAGCAGCTCGACGGGAAGCTCCTACGAGCAGTACTTC.